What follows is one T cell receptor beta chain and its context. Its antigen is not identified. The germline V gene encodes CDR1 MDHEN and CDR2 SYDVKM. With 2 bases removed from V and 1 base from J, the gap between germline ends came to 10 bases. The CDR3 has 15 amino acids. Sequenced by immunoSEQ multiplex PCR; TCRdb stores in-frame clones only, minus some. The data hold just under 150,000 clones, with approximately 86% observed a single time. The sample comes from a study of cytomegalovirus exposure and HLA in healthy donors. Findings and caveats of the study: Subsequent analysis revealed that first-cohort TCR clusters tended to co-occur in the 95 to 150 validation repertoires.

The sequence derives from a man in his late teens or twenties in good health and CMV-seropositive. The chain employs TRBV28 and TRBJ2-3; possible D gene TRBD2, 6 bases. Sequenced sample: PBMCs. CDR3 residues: CASSLGGSGTDTQYF. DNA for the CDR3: TGTGCCAGCAGTTTAGGGGGGAGCGGCACAGATACGCAGTATTTT.